This T cell receptor (beta chain) was profiled in a study of monozygotic twins with inflammatory bowel disease. The CDR3 spans 13 residues. Germline CDR1 and CDR2: DFQATT and SNEGSKA (reference sequence). The study's findings and limits: TCRbeta diversity (inverse Simpson) was lower in IBD patients than in healthy co-twins. Clonotypes shared with others were fewer in IBD patients than in healthy twins, especially with disease activity.

TCRdb reprocessed the 5' RACE reads; each CDR3 protein has one entry and no DNA is given. Recorded for this sample: over 110,000 distinct CDR3 sequences. Concerning this clonotype: The antigen is unknown.

The J gene is TRBJ1-1, the V gene TRBV20-1; TCRdb outputs TRBD1, but without DNA this stays unchecked. Sequencing was done on a sample of blood. The receptor was derived from a human donor with ulcerative colitis or Crohn's disease, or a healthy co-twin of an affected twin (not recorded which). This chain's CDR3 is CSAYPQGNTEAFF.